A single sample gave rise to the 4 T cell receptor beta chains below, sequenced in a study of blood T cell repertoires in COVID-19. The protocol was immunoSEQ multiplex PCR, while the TCRdb copy is restricted to in-frame clones and leaves out a portion. The table records roughly 42,000 clones, 70% to 90% of them present only once. Sequencing was done on a sample of peripheral blood. The source of these receptors is a woman between 65 and 79 years old in a cohort sampled during active COVID-19.

The gene calls are TRBV28 and TRBJ1-5; TRBD1 is a possible D gene (5 bases). Between the trimmed V and J ends, which lost 2 bases and 8 bases, there was a span of 13 bases. CDR1 MDHEN and CDR2 SYDVKM come from the germline V gene. The CDR3 is 14 amino acids. The CDR3 DNA sequence: TGTGCCAGCAGTTTAGAAGACAGAAGCAAGCCCCAGCATTTT. Translation: CASSLEDRSKPQHF. Full variable domain (missing parts from reference TRBV28 and TRBJ1-5): DVKVTQSSRYLVKRTGEKVFLECVQDMDHENMFWYRQDPGLGLRLIYFSYDVKMKEKGDIPEGYSVSREKKERFSLILESASTNQTSMYLCASSLEDRSKPQHFGDGTRLSIL.

This clone appeared a few times. The genes are TRBV29-1 and TRBJ2-5, with a weak D call TRBD2 (5 bases). The CDR3 sequence is 13 residues long. CDR1 is SQVTM, CDR2 ANQGSEA, per germline. Deletions cut 7 bases from V and 5 bases from J, with 17 bases between. The CDR3 bases are TGCAGCGGCGGACTGGGCAAGCGGGAGACCCAGTACTTC. Protein: CSGGLGKRETQYF.

The chain is built from TRBV6-5 and TRBJ2-7, with TRBD2 identical over 9 bases. CDR1 and CDR2 (germline): MNHEY, SVGAGI. The CDR3 sequence is 14 residues long. Trimming removed 6 bases from V and 2 bases from J; junction bases left unmatched: 5. The CDR3 protein is CASSNGLAPYEQYF. For the CDR3, the DNA is TGTGCCAGCAGCAACGGACTAGCGCCCTACGAGCAGTACTTC.

CDR3 DNA: TGCAGCGTTGATGAGGGGGGGAATCAGCCCCAGCATTTT. Amino acid sequence: CSVDEGGNQPQHF. This chain links TRBV29-1 with TRBJ1-5, with D maybe TRBD1 (6 bases). CDR3 length: 13 amino acids. Germline CDR1 SQVTM, CDR2 ANQGSEA. Trimming removed 3 bases at V and 4 bases at J, with 10 bases between.